A selection of T cell receptor beta chains follows, all from one sample in a study of T-cell reconstitution after alpha-beta-depleted transplantation in children. TCRdb ran MiXCR on the PCR reads and lists one entry per CDR3 protein. The repertoire holds 250,000 to 300,000 distinct CDR3 sequences, with roughly 8.2% as singletons. The source material was peripheral blood, sampled 360 days after TCRalphabeta/CD19-depleted stem cell transplant. These TCRs come from a female patient aged 2-15 years who had a stem cell transplant for Fanconi anemia, so the T cells may come from the graft donor. Both conserved end residues are part of each CDR3. Expanded clones are given a class, and other clones once, few, many or no size at all.

j_call: TRBJ1-5
clone_size: NA
v_call: TRBV30
cdr3_aa: CAWSVFGGSQPQHF

j_call: TRBJ2-1
clone_size: many
v_call: TRBV21-1
cdr3_aa: CASSQGLLGLAVSSSYNEQFF

j_call: TRBJ2-7
clone_size: few
v_call: TRBV15
cdr3_aa: CATAVTGGGTYYEQYF

j_call: TRBJ1-1
clone_size: NA
v_call: TRBV6-5
cdr3_aa: CASRQRGDEAFF

j_call: TRBJ1-1
clone_size: few
v_call: TRBV9
cdr3_aa: CASSAGRTNTEAFF

j_call: TRBJ1-2
clone_size: few
v_call: TRBV7-9
cdr3_aa: CASSLGTGGANYGYTF

j_call: TRBJ2-3
clone_size: many
v_call: TRBV20-1
cdr3_aa: CSAGRGSTDTQYF

j_call: TRBJ1-6
clone_size: NA
v_call: TRBV2
cdr3_aa: CATLSGGPSPLHF

j_call: TRBJ1-3
clone_size: many
v_call: TRBV10-3
cdr3_aa: CAISRSGNTIYF

j_call: TRBJ2-7
clone_size: NA
v_call: TRBV12-3/TRBV12-4
cdr3_aa: CASRSYPPRIEQGLSYEQYF

j_call: TRBJ2-1
clone_size: few
v_call: TRBV30
cdr3_aa: CAWSQGLGANEQFF

j_call: TRBJ1-1
clone_size: NA
v_call: TRBV6-5
cdr3_aa: CASSYSIQQNTEAFF

j_call: TRBJ2-7
clone_size: NA
v_call: TRBV6-8
cdr3_aa: CASSYSAKRRLYEQYF

j_call: TRBJ2-7
clone_size: many
v_call: TRBV5-1
cdr3_aa: CASSLSVQGTWHEQYF

j_call: TRBJ2-7
clone_size: many
v_call: TRBV20-1
cdr3_aa: CSANGQDTYEQYF

j_call: TRBJ1-3
clone_size: NA
v_call: TRBV29-1
cdr3_aa: CSVPGTGTRGNTIYF

j_call: TRBJ1-2
clone_size: NA
v_call: TRBV27
cdr3_aa: CASSPAAKGQNYGYTF

j_call: TRBJ2-1
clone_size: many
v_call: TRBV29-1
cdr3_aa: CSVEDRSPNNEQFF

j_call: TRBJ1-1
clone_size: many
v_call: TRBV2
cdr3_aa: CASSERTGATEAFF

j_call: TRBJ1-5
clone_size: many
v_call: TRBV20-1
cdr3_aa: CSARRDRGIKPQHF

j_call: TRBJ2-3
clone_size: many
v_call: TRBV6-2/TRBV6-3
cdr3_aa: CASSYSEGDTDTQYF

j_call: TRBJ1-5
clone_size: NA
v_call: TRBV6-1
cdr3_aa: CASSDWDIPLSNQPQHF

j_call: TRBJ2-7
clone_size: NA
v_call: TRBV20-1
cdr3_aa: CSASPDGATYEQYF

j_call: TRBJ2-1
clone_size: many
v_call: TRBV7-9
cdr3_aa: CASSSGTSGRDEQFF

j_call: TRBJ1-4
clone_size: NA
v_call: TRBV25-1
cdr3_aa: CASSESPSKPKLFF

j_call: TRBJ2-2
clone_size: few
v_call: TRBV30
cdr3_aa: CAWSRVRENTGELFF

j_call: TRBJ2-3
clone_size: many
v_call: TRBV12-3/TRBV12-4
cdr3_aa: CASSLAITDTQYF

j_call: TRBJ1-2
clone_size: few
v_call: TRBV5-1
cdr3_aa: CASSGTGVPLGYTF

j_call: TRBJ1-1
clone_size: many
v_call: TRBV20-1
cdr3_aa: CSANSGYRSPEAFF

j_call: TRBJ1-1
clone_size: many
v_call: TRBV7-8
cdr3_aa: CASSLRHRGGMNTEAFF

j_call: TRBJ2-5
clone_size: many
v_call: TRBV5-6
cdr3_aa: CASSSRGVGETQYF

j_call: TRBJ1-1
clone_size: NA
v_call: TRBV7-2
cdr3_aa: CASSRSQGAYTEAFF

j_call: TRBJ2-1
clone_size: NA
v_call: TRBV10-1
cdr3_aa: CASSEQGAGLDEQFF